The 22 T cell receptor beta chains listed next were all sequenced from one sample in a study of vaccination and CD4 T cells after COVID-19. No antigen has been assigned to these receptors. Treatment indicated: approximately nine-day PBMC culture with coronavirus spike peptide pools or control peptides (ViraFEST assay). With the Oncomine TCR Beta short-read assay, DNA from cultured CD4+ T cells was sequenced. TCRdb re-called the PCR reads with MiXCR, one entry per CDR3 protein. Of 15,000 to 17,000 distinct CDR3 sequences in the sample, 52% were seen once. The sample comprised CD4+ T cells from blood, cultured in vitro. All receptors derive from a human donor who had recovered from COVID-19.

This clonotype has only one observation. The chain joins TRBV5-1 to TRBJ1-1, with 10 bases fitting TRBD1. CDR1 SGHRS and CDR2 YFSETQ come from the germline V gene. Trimming took 4 bases from V and 4 from J; bases not matched to a gene: 7. The CDR3 has 15 residues. DNA for the CDR3: TGCGCCAGCAGCCGAGACAGGGGGCGCGTCACTGAAGCTTTCTTT. The encoded protein is CASSRDRGRVTEAFF.

This clonotype was seen a few times. The chain uses TRBV27 and TRBJ2-6; 7 bases line up with TRBD1. V dropped 5 bases and J dropped 0; count of bases not matched to a gene: 10. Germline values: CDR1 MNHEY, CDR2 SMNVEV (reference sequence). This CDR3 spans 18 amino acids. The CDR3 region is CASSPRTGTSSGANVLTF. The DNA for the CDR3 is TGTGCCAGCAGTCCCAGGACAGGAACGAGCTCTGGGGCCAACGTCCTGACTTTC.

This chain connects TRBV6-2 or TRBV6-3 to TRBJ2-4, with a weak D call TRBD2 (5 bases). V lost 6 bases and J lost 2, with 17 bases in between. The CDR3 covers 16 residues. Germline V gives CDR1 MNHEY, CDR2 SVGEGT. CDR3 region: CASSAAVARTKNIQYF. The CDR3 DNA sequence: TGTGCCAGCAGCGCCGCGGTAGCGCGTACCAAAAACATTCAGTACTTC.

The chain joins TRBV6-1 to TRBJ2-1; possible D gene TRBD2, 5 bases. The CDR3 is made up of 14 amino acids. Germline loops: CDR1 MNHNS, CDR2 SASEGT. V lost 5 bases and J 0 bases, leaving 8 bases between the germline ends. This CDR3 reads CASSMGVSYNEQFF. CDR3 in DNA: TGTGCCAGCAGTATGGGAGTCTCCTACAATGAGCAGTTCTTC.

This rearrangement joins TRBV11-2 to TRBJ2-7; 7 bases line up with TRBD1. The CDR3 sequence is 14 residues long. CDR1 SGHAT and CDR2 FQNNGV come from the germline V gene. Trimming at V came to 6 bases and at J to 5 bases, leaving 10 bases not matched to a gene. CDR3 in amino acids: CASRTGAGGHEQYF. The CDR3 DNA reads as TGTGCCAGCAGAACAGGGGCAGGTGGCCACGAGCAGTACTTC.

There are a few counts of this clonotype. The rearrangement joins TRBV20-1 to TRBJ1-2; TRBD1 aligns across 7 bases. Germline V CDR1 and CDR2: DFQATT, SNEGSKA (reference sequence). Unmatched junction bases numbered 3, after V lost 4 bases and J lost 4 bases. CDR3 length: 12 amino acids. The CDR3 nucleotides read TGCAGTGCTACGACAGGGAGCTATGGCTACACCTTC. The encoded protein is CSATTGSYGYTF.

The chain uses TRBV27 and TRBJ1-5; D gene uncertain. The CDR3 contains 15 residues. In germline, CDR1 is MNHEY, CDR2 SMNVEV (reference sequence). Trimming removed 2 bases at V and 0 bases at J, with 8 bases between. The CDR3: CASSLKVVSNQPQHF. CDR3 DNA sequence: TGTGCCAGCAGTTTAAAGGTGGTTAGCAATCAGCCCCAGCATTTT.

This clonotype appeared a few times. The V and J genes are TRBV5-4 and TRBJ2-5, with D possibly being TRBD1 (6 bases). The V and J ends lost 5 bases and 1 base respectively, with 12 bases between them. The CDR3 is made up of 14 amino acids. The germline V gene encodes CDR1 SGHNT and CDR2 YYREEE (reference sequence). The CDR3 DNA reads as TGTGCCAGCAGTACCGGGACATTCCAAGAGACCCAGTACTTC. Its translation is CASSTGTFQETQYF. The full variable domain, completed using reference TRBV5-4 and TRBJ2-5, is ETGVTQSPTHLIKTRGQQVTLRCSSQSGHNTVSWYQQALGQGPQFIFQYYREEENGRGNFPPRFSGLQFPNYSSELNVNALELDDSALYLCASSTGTFQETQYFGPGTRLLVL.

The table lists this clonotype with a few counts. In DNA, the CDR3 is TGTGCCAGTAGCTCAGCGGGAGTAGGAATCGGGGAGCTGTTTTTT. Translating it yields CASSSAGVGIGELFF. This chain joins TRBV19 and TRBJ2-2, with TRBD2 matching over 8 bases. Germline values: CDR1 LNHDA, CDR2 SQIVND (reference sequence). The ends lost 6 bases at V and 7 bases at J; junction bases unmatched: 10. This CDR3 is built from 15 residues.

This sequence joins TRBV4-3 and TRBJ1-2; 7 positions match TRBD1. From germline, CDR1 is LGHNA and CDR2 YSLEER. The CDR3 has 16 amino acids. With V trimmed by 4 bases and J by 5 bases, 13 bases remained unmatched. CDR3 in amino acids: CASSLSISYRGYGYTF. DNA of the CDR3: TGCGCCAGCAGCCTAAGTATTTCGTACAGGGGTTATGGCTACACCTTC.

The genes are TRBV11-2 and TRBJ2-5; 11 bases map to TRBD2. With V trimmed by 6 bases and J by 6 bases, 9 bases remained unmatched. The CDR3 is 15 residues long. Germline V lookup: CDR1 SGHAT, CDR2 FQNNGV. The CDR3 loop is CASSSTLAGVKTQYF. CDR3 nucleotides: TGTGCCAGCAGTTCAACACTAGCGGGAGTTAAGACCCAGTACTTC.

This clonotype appeared a few times. This rearrangement joins TRBV4-1 to TRBJ1-1, with a tentative D call TRBD1 (5 bases). Germline V gene sequence: CDR1 MGHRA, CDR2 YSYEKL. V lost 6 bases and J 11 bases, leaving 28 bases between the germline ends. CDR3 length: 16 residues. The CDR3, as DNA: TGCGCCAGCAGACCCAAACAATCCGCAGGGCGGATCATGGCTTTCTTT. As protein: CASRPKQSAGRIMAFF.

Written as DNA, the CDR3 is TGTGCCAGTAAGGCAGGGCAGAGAGAGACCCAGTACTTC. Translating gives CASKAGQRETQYF. The chain has TRBV19 and TRBJ2-5; D might be TRBD1 (5 bases). The CDR3 is 13 residues long. V was trimmed by 7 bases and J by 4 bases, leaving 13 bases between them. From germline, CDR1 is LNHDA and CDR2 SQIVND (reference sequence).

V gene TRBV28 combines with J gene TRBJ1-1; D not resolved. This CDR3 has 15 amino acids. V was pared by 2 bases and J by 0 bases, with 10 bases between. CDR1 is MDHEN, CDR2 SYDVKM, per germline. CDR3 sequence reads: CASSLTLTMNTEAFF. The CDR3 region has the DNA TGTGCCAGCAGTTTAACGCTGACTATGAACACTGAAGCTTTCTTT.

This clonotype was seen only a few times. This chain joins TRBV7-3 and TRBJ1-1; D gene ambiguous. The V end was cut by 4 bases, the J end by 1 base, with 10 bases between. This CDR3 is 14 amino acids long. Per the germline V gene, CDR1 is SGHTA and CDR2 is FQGTGA. In DNA, the CDR3 is TGTGCCAGCAGCTCCCGGACGGGGAACACTGAAGCTTTCTTT. Amino acid sequence: CASSSRTGNTEAFF.

The rearrangement links TRBV28 to TRBJ1-5; TRBD1 matches 9 bases. The CDR3 has 15 residues. The V segment lost 4 bases and the J segment 6 bases; nucleotides outside the gene matches: 7. The V gene's germline CDR1 is MDHEN and CDR2 SYDVKM. The chain's CDR3 is CASSSSGTGFQPQHF. For the CDR3, the DNA is TGTGCCAGCAGTTCCTCCGGGACAGGGTTTCAGCCCCAGCATTTT.

This clonotype was counted between two and nine times. This chain links TRBV4-3 with TRBJ1-6; 7 bases line up with TRBD1. V was clipped by 0 bases and J by 7 bases; unmatched bases: 12. Germline V gives CDR1 LGHNA, CDR2 YSLEER. This CDR3 is built from 18 residues. CDR3 residues: CASSQEASGGSLNSPLHF. The CDR3 DNA sequence: TGCGCCAGCAGCCAAGAGGCATCAGGGGGTTCCCTAAATTCACCCCTCCACTTT.

The chain carries TRBV23-1 and TRBJ2-2; D is unclear. TRBV23-1 falls under the ORF class, with uncertain function. The CDR3 extends over 15 amino acids. V lost 10 bases, J lost 3 bases, and 18 bases lay in between. As DNA, the CDR3 is TGCGCCAACCACGACCTTGGGGTTCACACCGGGGAGCTGTTTTTT. This translates into CANHDLGVHTGELFF.

V usage is TRBV30 and J usage is TRBJ2-5; D is perhaps TRBD2 (5 bases). Trimming cost V 2 bases and J 3 bases, with 16 bases left between them. The CDR3 sequence is 15 residues long. Germline V gene sequence: CDR1 GTSNPN, CDR2 SVGIG (reference sequence). The CDR3: CAWSLSRGPEETQYF. CDR3 nucleotide sequence: TGTGCCTGGAGTTTATCCCGCGGGCCCGAAGAGACCCAGTACTTC.

The sample holds one count of this clonotype. The chain couples TRBV12-3 or TRBV12-4 to TRBJ2-7; possible D gene TRBD2, 5 bases. The CDR3 is made up of 13 amino acids. Trimming took off 5 bases at V and 7 bases at J, with 15 bases between the two ends. CDR3 protein: CASSQDRTGEQYF. In DNA form, the CDR3 reads TGTGCCAGCAGTCAGGACCGGACTGGGGAGCAGTACTTC.

The rearrangement joins TRBV20-1 to TRBJ2-1; 7 bases line up with TRBD2. V shed 0 bases, J shed 6 bases, and the junction held 11 bases outside the gene matches. This CDR3 has 16 residues. Germline values: CDR1 DFQATT, CDR2 SNEGSKA (reference sequence). CDR3 DNA sequence: TGCAGTGCTAGAGATGGGGGTAGCGGGCTACTCAATGAGCAGTTCTTC. Amino acids: CSARDGGSGLLNEQFF.

CDR3 DNA: TGTGCCAGTAGTATAGTGGGGGGCCGGGGAGCCTCCGGCTACACCTTC. As protein: CASSIVGGRGASGYTF. The rearrangement joins TRBV19 to TRBJ1-2; perhaps TRBD1 as D (6 bases). Trimming removed 1 base from V and 8 bases from J, with 20 bases in between. Germline assignment: CDR1 LNHDA and CDR2 SQIVND (reference sequence). This CDR3 spans 16 amino acids. Drawing the rest from reference TRBV19 and TRBJ1-2, the complete variable domain is DGGITQSPKYLFRKEGQNVTLSCEQNLNHDAMYWYRQDPGQGLRLIYYSQIVNDFQKGDIAEGYSVSREKKESFPLTVTSAQKNPTAFYLCASSIVGGRGASGYTFGSGTRLTVV.